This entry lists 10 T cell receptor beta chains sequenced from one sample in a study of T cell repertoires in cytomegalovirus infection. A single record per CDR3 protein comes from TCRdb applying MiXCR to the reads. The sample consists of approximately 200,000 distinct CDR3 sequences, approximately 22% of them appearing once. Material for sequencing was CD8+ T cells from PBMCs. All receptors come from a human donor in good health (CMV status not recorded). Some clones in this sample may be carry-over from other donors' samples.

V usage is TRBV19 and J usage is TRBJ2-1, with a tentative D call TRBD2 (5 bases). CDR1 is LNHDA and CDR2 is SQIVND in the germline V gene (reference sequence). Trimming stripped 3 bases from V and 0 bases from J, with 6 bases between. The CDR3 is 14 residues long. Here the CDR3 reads CASSIGGSYNEQFF. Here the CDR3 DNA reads TGTGCCAGTAGTATTGGAGGCTCCTACAATGAGCAGTTCTTC.

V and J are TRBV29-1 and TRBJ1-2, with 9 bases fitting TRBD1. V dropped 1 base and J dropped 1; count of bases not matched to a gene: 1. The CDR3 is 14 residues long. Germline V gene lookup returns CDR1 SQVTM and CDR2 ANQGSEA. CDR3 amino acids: CSVEGTGDNYGYTF. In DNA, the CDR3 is TGCAGCGTTGAAGGGACAGGGGATAACTATGGCTACACCTTC.

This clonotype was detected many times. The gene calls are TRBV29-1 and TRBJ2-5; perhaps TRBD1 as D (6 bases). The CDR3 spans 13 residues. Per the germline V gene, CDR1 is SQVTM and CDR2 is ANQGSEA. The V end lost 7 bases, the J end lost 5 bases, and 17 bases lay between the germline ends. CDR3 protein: CSAGDPNWETQYF. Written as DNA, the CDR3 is TGCAGCGCAGGGGATCCCAATTGGGAGACCCAGTACTTC.

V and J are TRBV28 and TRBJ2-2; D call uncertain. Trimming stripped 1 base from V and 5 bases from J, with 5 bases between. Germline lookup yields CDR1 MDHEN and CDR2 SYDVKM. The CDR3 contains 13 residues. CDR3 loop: CASSLFTTGELFF. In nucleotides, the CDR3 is TGTGCCAGCAGTTTATTCACAACCGGGGAGCTGTTTTTT.

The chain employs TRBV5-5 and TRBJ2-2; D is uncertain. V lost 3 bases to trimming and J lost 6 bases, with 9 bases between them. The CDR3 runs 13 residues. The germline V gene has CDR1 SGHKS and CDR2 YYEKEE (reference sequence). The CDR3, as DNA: TGTGCCAGCAGCTCTGGGATAGCCGGGGAGCTGTTTTTT. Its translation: CASSSGIAGELFF. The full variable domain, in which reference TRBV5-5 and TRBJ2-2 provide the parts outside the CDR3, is DAGVTQSPTHLIKTRGQQVTLRCSPISGHKSVSWYQQVLGQGPQFIFQYYEKEERGRGNFPDRFSARQFPNYSSELNVNALLLGDSALYLCASSSGIAGELFFGEGSRLTVL.

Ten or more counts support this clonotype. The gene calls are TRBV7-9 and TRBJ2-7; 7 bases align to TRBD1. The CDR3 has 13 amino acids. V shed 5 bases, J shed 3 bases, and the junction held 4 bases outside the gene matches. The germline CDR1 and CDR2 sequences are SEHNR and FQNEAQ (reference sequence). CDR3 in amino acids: CASSPTGFYEQYF. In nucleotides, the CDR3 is TGTGCCAGCAGCCCGACAGGGTTCTACGAGCAGTACTTC.

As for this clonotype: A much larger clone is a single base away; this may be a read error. CDR3 DNA: TGCAGTGCCCCCTGGTGGGCCTCCTACAATGAGCAGTTCTTC. It codes for CSAPWWASYNEQFF. This chain uses TRBV20-1 with TRBJ2-1; no clear D. V shed 6 bases and J shed 0 bases, with 12 bases lying between them. The V gene's germline CDR1 is DFQATT and CDR2 SNEGSKA (reference sequence). The CDR3 extends over 14 amino acids.

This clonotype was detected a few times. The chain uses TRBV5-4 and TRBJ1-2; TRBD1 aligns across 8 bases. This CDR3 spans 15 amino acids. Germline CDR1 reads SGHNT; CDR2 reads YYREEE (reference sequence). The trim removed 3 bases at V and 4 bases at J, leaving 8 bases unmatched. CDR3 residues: CASSSSGGIAYGYTF. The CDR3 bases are TGTGCCAGCAGCTCTTCAGGGGGCATTGCCTATGGCTACACCTTC.

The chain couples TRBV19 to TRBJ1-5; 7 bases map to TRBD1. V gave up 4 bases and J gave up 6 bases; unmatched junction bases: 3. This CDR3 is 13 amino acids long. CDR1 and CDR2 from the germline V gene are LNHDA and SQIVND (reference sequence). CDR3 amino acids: CASSKGGLQPQHF. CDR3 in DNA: TGTGCCAGTAGTAAAGGGGGCCTTCAGCCCCAGCATTTT.

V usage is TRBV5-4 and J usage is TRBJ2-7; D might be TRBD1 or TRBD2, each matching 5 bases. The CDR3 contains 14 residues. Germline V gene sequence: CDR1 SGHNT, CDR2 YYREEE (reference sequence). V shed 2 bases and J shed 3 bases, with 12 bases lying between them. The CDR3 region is CASSLYGAFYEQYF. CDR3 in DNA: TGTGCCAGCAGCTTATACGGGGCCTTCTACGAGCAGTACTTC. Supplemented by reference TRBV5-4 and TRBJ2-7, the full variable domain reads ETGVTQSPTHLIKTRGQQVTLRCSSQSGHNTVSWYQQALGQGPQFIFQYYREEENGRGNFPPRFSGLQFPNYSSELNVNALELDDSALYLCASSLYGAFYEQYFGPGTRLTVT.